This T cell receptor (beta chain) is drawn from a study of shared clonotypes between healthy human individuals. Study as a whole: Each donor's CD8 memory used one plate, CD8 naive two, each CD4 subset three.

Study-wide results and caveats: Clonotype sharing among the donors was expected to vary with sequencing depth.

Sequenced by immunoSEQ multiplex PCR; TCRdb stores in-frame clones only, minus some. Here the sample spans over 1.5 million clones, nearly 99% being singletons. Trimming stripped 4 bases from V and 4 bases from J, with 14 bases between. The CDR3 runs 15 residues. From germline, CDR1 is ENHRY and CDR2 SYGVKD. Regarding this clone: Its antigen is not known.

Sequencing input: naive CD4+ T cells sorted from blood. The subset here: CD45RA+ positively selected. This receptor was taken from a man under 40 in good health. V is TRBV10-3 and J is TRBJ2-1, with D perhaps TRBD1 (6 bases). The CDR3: CAISGIGQTYNEQFF. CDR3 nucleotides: TGTGCCATCAGTGGGATCGGACAGACATACAATGAGCAGTTCTTC.